This TCR beta chain was found in a study of cytomegalovirus exposure and HLA in healthy donors. Trimming stripped 2 bases from V and 7 bases from J, with 11 bases between. The CDR3 sequence is 13 residues long. Germline-derived CDR1 and CDR2 are MDHEN and SYDVKM. PCR involved 60 Vbeta and 13 Jbeta primers. As originally analysed: A later analysis tallied approximately 78 million unique TCR beta chains, 8.5 million to 11 million of them shared. Generated by immunoSEQ multiplex PCR, the TCRdb table keeps only in-frame clones and is missing some. The V and J calls and clone size come from that table; D and trimming were worked out from the DNA. The clone table shows 150,000 or so clones, with the ten largest holding about 1.8%.

The sequenced sample consisted of PBMCs. The J gene is TRBJ1-2, the V gene TRBV28; D remains ambiguous. The TCR comes from a man in his late teens or twenties in good health and CMV-seronegative. The CDR3 reads CASSLAGGVGYTF. The CDR3 coding sequence is TGTGCCAGCAGTTTAGCGGGTGGCGTTGGCTACACCTTC.